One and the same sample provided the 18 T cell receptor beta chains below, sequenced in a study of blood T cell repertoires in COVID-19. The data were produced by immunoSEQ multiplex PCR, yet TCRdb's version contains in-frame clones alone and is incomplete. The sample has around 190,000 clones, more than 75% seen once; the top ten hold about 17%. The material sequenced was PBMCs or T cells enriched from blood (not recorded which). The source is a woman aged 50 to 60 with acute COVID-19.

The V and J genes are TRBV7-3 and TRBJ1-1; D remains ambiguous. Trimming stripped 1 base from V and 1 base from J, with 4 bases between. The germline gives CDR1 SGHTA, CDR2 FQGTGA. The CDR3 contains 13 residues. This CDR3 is CASSLNGNTEAFF. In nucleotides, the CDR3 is TGTGCCAGCAGCTTAAACGGGAACACTGAAGCTTTCTTT.

The DNA for the CDR3 is TGTGCCTGGAGCCCCGAGGCGCATTATAATGAAAAACTGTTTTTT. Protein: CAWSPEAHYNEKLFF. This chain uses TRBV30 with TRBJ1-4; no firm D call. Deletions cut 3 bases from V and 4 bases from J, with 15 bases between. This CDR3 comprises 15 residues. Germline CDR1 GTSNPN, CDR2 SVGIG (reference sequence).

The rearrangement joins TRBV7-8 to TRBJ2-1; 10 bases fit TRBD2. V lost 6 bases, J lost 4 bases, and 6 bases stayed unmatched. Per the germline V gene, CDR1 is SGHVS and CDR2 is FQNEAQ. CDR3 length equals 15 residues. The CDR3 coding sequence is TGTGCCAGCAGTCAAAGGACTAGCGGATACAATGAGCAGTTCTTC. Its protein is CASSQRTSGYNEQFF.

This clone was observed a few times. The CDR3 here is CASRTGLITEAFF. As DNA, the CDR3 is TGCGCCAGCAGAACAGGGTTGATCACTGAAGCTTTCTTT. This chain uses TRBV5-1 with TRBJ1-1, with D possibly TRBD1 on 6 matching bases. The V gene's germline CDR1 is SGHRS and CDR2 YFSETQ. V was shortened by 5 bases and J by 4 bases, with 12 bases between the two germline ends. The CDR3 runs 13 residues.

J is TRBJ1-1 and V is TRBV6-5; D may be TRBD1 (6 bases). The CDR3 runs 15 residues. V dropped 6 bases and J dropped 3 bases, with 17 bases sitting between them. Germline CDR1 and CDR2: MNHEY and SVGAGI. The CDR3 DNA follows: TGTGCCAGCAGGCCGAGGGGGGGTACTGACACTGAAGCTTTCTTT. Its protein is CASRPRGGTDTEAFF.

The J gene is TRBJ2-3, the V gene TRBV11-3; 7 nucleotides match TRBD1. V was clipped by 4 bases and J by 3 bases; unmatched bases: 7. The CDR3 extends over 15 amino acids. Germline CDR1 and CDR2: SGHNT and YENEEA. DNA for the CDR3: TGTGCCAGCAGCTCGACAGGGTCGGGGACAGATACGCAGTATTTT. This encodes CASSSTGSGTDTQYF.

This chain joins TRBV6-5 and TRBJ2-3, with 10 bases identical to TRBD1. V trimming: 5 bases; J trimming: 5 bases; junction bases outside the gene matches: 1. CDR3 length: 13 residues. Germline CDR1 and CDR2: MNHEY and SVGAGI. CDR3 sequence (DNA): TGTGCCAGCAGTCGGACAGGGGGAGATACGCAGTATTTT. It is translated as CASSRTGGDTQYF.

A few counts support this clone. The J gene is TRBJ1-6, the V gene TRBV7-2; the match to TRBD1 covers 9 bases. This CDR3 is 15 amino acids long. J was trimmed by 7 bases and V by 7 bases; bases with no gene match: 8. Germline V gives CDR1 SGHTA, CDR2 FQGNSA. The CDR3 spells CASNPGTGINSPLHF. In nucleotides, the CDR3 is TGTGCCAGCAACCCCGGGACAGGGATAAATTCACCCCTCCACTTT.

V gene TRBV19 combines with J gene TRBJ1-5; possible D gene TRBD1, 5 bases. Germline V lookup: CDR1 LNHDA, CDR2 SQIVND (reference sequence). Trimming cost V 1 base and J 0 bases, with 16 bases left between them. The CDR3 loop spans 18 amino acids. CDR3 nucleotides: TGTGCCAGTAGTATAGCGACAGCGAGCGTTTATAGCAATCAGCCCCAGCATTTT. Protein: CASSIATASVYSNQPQHF.

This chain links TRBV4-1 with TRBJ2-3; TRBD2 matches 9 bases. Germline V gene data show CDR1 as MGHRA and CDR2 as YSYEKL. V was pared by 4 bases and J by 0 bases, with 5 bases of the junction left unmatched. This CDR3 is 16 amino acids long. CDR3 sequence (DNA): TGCGCCAGCAGCCCCGGGACTAGCCTTAGCACAGATACGCAGTATTTT. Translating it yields CASSPGTSLSTDTQYF.

CDR3 coding DNA: TGTGCCAGCAGCGCCTCAGGGTTAGGCTACACCTTC. This codes for CASSASGLGYTF. The chain carries TRBV7-3 and TRBJ1-2, with D maybe TRBD1 (5 bases). The CDR3 runs 12 residues. Germline values: CDR1 SGHTA, CDR2 FQGTGA. V dropped 5 bases and J dropped 8 bases, with 12 bases sitting between them.

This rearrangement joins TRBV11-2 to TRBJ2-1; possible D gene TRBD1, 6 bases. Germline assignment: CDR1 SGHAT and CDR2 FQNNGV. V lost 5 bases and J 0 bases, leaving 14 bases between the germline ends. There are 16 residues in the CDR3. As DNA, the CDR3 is TGTGCCAGCAGCCCTTCACAGGGCCCCTCCTACAATGAGCAGTTCTTC. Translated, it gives CASSPSQGPSYNEQFF.

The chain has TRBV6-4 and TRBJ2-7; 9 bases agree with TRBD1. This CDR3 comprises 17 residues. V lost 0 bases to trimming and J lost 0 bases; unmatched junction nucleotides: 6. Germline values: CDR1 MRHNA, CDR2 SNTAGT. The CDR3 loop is CASSDSNGTGTSYEQYV. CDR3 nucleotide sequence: TGTGCCAGCAGTGACTCGAATGGGACAGGGACCTCCTACGAGCAGTACGTC.

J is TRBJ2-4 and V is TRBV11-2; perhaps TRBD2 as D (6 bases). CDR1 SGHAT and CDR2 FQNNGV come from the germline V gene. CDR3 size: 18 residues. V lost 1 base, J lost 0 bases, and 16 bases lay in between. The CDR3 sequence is CASSLGRSTGLAKNIQYF. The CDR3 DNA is TGTGCCAGCAGCTTAGGACGCTCTACGGGACTAGCCAAAAACATTCAGTACTTC. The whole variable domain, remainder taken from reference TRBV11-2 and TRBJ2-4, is EAGVAQSPRYKIIEKRQSVAFWCNPISGHATLYWYQQILGQGPKLLIQFQNNGVVDDSQLPKDRFSAERLKGVDSTLKIQPAKLEDSAVYLCASSLGRSTGLAKNIQYFGAGTRLSVL.

The CDR3 DNA follows: TGTGCCAGCAGCTTCCGGACAGGGCTACAAGAGACCCAGTACTTC. It encodes CASSFRTGLQETQYF. The rearrangement links TRBV7-6 to TRBJ2-5, with TRBD1 matching over 8 bases. CDR1 and CDR2 (germline): SGHVS, FNYEAQ. The V and J ends lost 3 bases and 2 bases, in that order; junction bases with no gene match: 5. The CDR3 is made up of 15 amino acids.

In DNA form, the CDR3 reads TGTGCCACCAGTGATGTCGACAGGGTCAACGAGCAGTACGTC. Translated: CATSDVDRVNEQYV. J is TRBJ2-7 and V is TRBV24-1; TRBD1 matches 7 bases. V trimming: 3 bases; J trimming: 5 bases; junction bases outside the gene matches: 6. The CDR3 sequence is 14 residues long. CDR1 and CDR2 (germline): KGHDR, SFDVKD.

The CDR3 reads CASSQAQGQPGGYTF. The CDR3 bases are TGCGCCAGCAGCCAAGCCCAGGGACAGCCGGGGGGCTACACCTTC. This rearrangement joins TRBV4-1 to TRBJ1-2, with 7 bases fitting TRBD1. The CDR3 is 15 residues long. The V gene end was trimmed by 1 base and the J gene end by 8 bases; junction bases not matched to a gene: 10. Germline V CDR1 and CDR2: MGHRA, YSYEKL.

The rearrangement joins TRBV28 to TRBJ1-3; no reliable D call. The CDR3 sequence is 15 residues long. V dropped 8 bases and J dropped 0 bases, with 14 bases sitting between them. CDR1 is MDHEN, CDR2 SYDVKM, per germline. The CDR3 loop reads CASQTATASGNTIYF. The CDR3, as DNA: TGTGCCAGCCAAACCGCAACAGCCTCTGGAAACACCATATATTTT.